A single sample is the source of the 6 T cell receptor beta chains below, sequenced in a study of blood T cell repertoires in COVID-19 (dated by TCRdb to the early 2020s). Libraries were made using the immunoSEQ multiplex PCR assay. TCRdb stores this immuneACCESS table with in-frame sequences only. Part of the clones is absent; in the studies checked, under half of the shortfall reflects unresolved V genes, and no reason is known for the rest. The sample profile shows some 140,000 clones; around 82% of them were found once. The biggest ten clones account for about 5.5% of the sample. The sample comprised PBMCs or T cells enriched from blood (not recorded which). Source of these receptors: a man aged 40-55 years with acute COVID-19.

The V and J genes are TRBV7-2 and TRBJ1-6; D gene unclear. The germline gives CDR1 SGHTA, CDR2 FQGNSA. CDR3 length: 17 amino acids. Between the trimmed V and J ends, which lost 6 bases and 0 bases, there was a span of 15 bases. CDR3 amino acids: CASSPFRESSYNSPLHF. DNA of the CDR3: TGTGCCAGCAGTCCGTTTCGGGAGAGCTCCTATAATTCACCCCTCCACTTT.

The chain joins TRBV4-3 to TRBJ2-1; 9 bases are a match to TRBD2. The germline V gene has CDR1 LGHNA and CDR2 YSLEER. The V and J ends lost 0 bases and 7 bases, in that order; junction bases with no gene match: 13. The CDR3 consists of 18 residues. The CDR3 sequence: CASSQDEVREGEWNEQFF. The CDR3 nucleotides are TGCGCCAGCAGCCAAGACGAGGTGCGGGAGGGGGAGTGGAATGAGCAGTTCTTC.

The chain combines TRBV11-3 with TRBJ2-7; possibly TRBD1 for D (5 bases). From germline, CDR1 is SGHNT and CDR2 YENEEA. Deletions cut 2 bases from V and 5 bases from J, with 13 bases between. The CDR3 is 14 amino acids. The CDR3 bases are TGTGCCAGCAGCTTAAGGGGTTCAGGAGACGAGCAGTACTTC. This translates into CASSLRGSGDEQYF.

The V gene is TRBV27, the J gene TRBJ1-1, with TRBD1 matching 12 bases. CDR1 and CDR2 from the germline V gene are MNHEY and SMNVEV (reference sequence). CDR3 size: 15 residues. V lost 3 bases, J lost 5 bases, and 4 bases stayed unmatched. The CDR3 DNA sequence: TGTGCCAGCAGTTTGGGACAGGGGGCATATACTGAAGCTTTCTTT. This gives the protein CASSLGQGAYTEAFF.

This chain joins TRBV28 and TRBJ1-1; 7 nucleotides agree with TRBD1. This CDR3 region has 15 residues. Trimming took 7 bases from V and 4 from J; bases not matched to a gene: 12. The germline gives CDR1 MDHEN, CDR2 SYDVKM. CDR3 sequence (DNA): TGTGCCAGCATCTCAGGGGGTATAGTGTTCACTGAAGCTTTCTTT. Translated, it gives CASISGGIVFTEAFF.

This chain joins TRBV13 and TRBJ2-1; 8 nucleotides align to TRBD2. The CDR3 extends over 14 amino acids. Unmatched junction bases numbered 8, after V lost 5 bases and J lost 8 bases. Germline CDR1 PRHDT, CDR2 FYEKMQ (reference sequence). Here the CDR3 DNA reads TGTGCCAGCAGCCCTCAAGCGCGGGGGGATGAGCAGTTCTTC. As protein: CASSPQARGDEQFF. Together with reference TRBV13 and TRBJ2-1, the CDR3 gives the full variable domain: AAGVIQSPRHLIKEKRETATLKCYPIPRHDTVYWYQQGPGQDPQFLISFYEKMQSDKGSIPDRFSAQQFSDYHSELNMSSLELGDSALYFCASSPQARGDEQFFGPGTRLTVL.